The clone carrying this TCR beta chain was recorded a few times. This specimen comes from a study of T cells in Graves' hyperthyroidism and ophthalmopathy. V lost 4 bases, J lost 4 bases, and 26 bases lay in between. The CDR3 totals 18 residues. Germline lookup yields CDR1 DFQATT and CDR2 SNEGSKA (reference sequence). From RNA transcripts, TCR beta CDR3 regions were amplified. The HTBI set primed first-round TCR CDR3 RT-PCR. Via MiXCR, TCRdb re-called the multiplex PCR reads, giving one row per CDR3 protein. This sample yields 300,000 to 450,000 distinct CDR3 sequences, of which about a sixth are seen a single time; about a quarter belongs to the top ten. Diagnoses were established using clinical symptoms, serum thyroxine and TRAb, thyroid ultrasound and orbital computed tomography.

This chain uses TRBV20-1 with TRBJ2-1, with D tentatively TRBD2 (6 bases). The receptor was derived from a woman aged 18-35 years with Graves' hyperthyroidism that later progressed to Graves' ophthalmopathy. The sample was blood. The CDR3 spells CSATPYLSGDPYYNEQFF. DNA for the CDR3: TGCAGTGCTACCCCCTATCTGTCGGGGGATCCTTATTACAATGAGCAGTTCTTC.